This entry lists 32 T cell receptor beta chains sequenced from one sample in a study of control samples from healthy donors and cancer patients. The data were produced by immunoSEQ multiplex PCR, yet TCRdb's version contains in-frame clones alone and is incomplete. The data hold some 120,000 clones, with about 92% observed a single time. Sequencing used PBMCs. These receptors all come from a man between 50 and 59 years old with head and neck cancer.

The V call is TRBV9, the J call TRBJ1-3, with a possible D match to TRBD1 (5 bases). Trimming took 3 bases from V and 4 from J, leaving 26 bases between them. The CDR3 contains 19 residues. Germline loops: CDR1 SGDLS, CDR2 YYNGEE. In nucleotides, the CDR3 is TGTGCCAGCAGCGGGGGGAGGGCGACCCGGGCCCTGACCGGAAACACCATATATTTT. Encoded protein: CASSGGRATRALTGNTIYF.

The J gene is TRBJ2-5, the V gene TRBV2; TRBD1 might be the D (5 bases). The CDR3 has 12 residues. V was pared by 11 bases and J by 1 base, with 11 bases between. Per the germline V gene, CDR1 is SNHLY and CDR2 is FYNNEI. The DNA of the CDR3 is TGTGCCGGTCGCAGGGCCCAAGAGACCCAGTACTTC. Translation: CAGRRAQETQYF.

The chain combines TRBV5-1 with TRBJ1-3; 9 bases fit TRBD1. The CDR3 covers 17 residues. Germline-derived CDR1 and CDR2 are SGHRS and YFSETQ. The trim removed 0 bases at V and 8 bases at J, leaving 12 bases unmatched. CDR3 sequence (DNA): TGCGCCAGCAGCTTGGTCGTTATTGGGACAGGGAAGGACACCATATATTTT. Translation gives CASSLVVIGTGKDTIYF.

This clone was counted once. V usage is TRBV2 and J usage is TRBJ2-3, with D unclear. The CDR3 contains 14 residues. The V end was cut by 5 bases, the J end by 0 bases, with 9 bases between. Germline V lookup: CDR1 SNHLY, CDR2 FYNNEI. The CDR3 region has the DNA TGTGCCAGCAGTAGGGCCCTAAGCACAGATACGCAGTATTTT. Its protein product is CASSRALSTDTQYF.

This clone was detected once. The chain employs TRBV3-1 (or the pseudogene TRBV3-2) and TRBJ2-3, with 8 bases lining up with TRBD2. Trimming took 6 bases from V and 3 from J; bases not matched to a gene: 8. The germline CDR1 and CDR2 sequences are LGHDT and YNNKEL (reference sequence). The length of the CDR3 is 15 residues. The CDR3 spells CASSRSGAITDTQYF. The DNA of the CDR3 is TGTGCCAGCAGTCGTAGCGGGGCCATTACAGATACGCAGTATTTT.

V is TRBV18 and J is TRBJ1-1, with 7 bases aligning to TRBD1. Trimming at V came to 5 bases and at J to 7 bases, leaving 7 bases not matched to a gene. Germline V gives CDR1 KGHSH, CDR2 LQKENI. This CDR3 has 13 amino acids. The CDR3 sequence is CASSGGQRSEAFF. The DNA of the CDR3 is TGTGCCAGCTCAGGGGGACAGCGTAGTGAAGCTTTCTTT.

The chain has TRBV10-3 and TRBJ2-1; 11 bases match TRBD2. CDR1 and CDR2 (germline): ENHRY, SYGVKD. The ends lost 6 bases at V and 7 bases at J; junction bases unmatched: 8. The CDR3 is made up of 15 amino acids. CDR3 in DNA: TGTGCCATCAGGAAGACTAGCGGGGTGTCAAATGAGCAGTTCTTC. It yields the protein CAIRKTSGVSNEQFF.

The gene calls are TRBV9 and TRBJ2-5; D gene unclear. V was shortened by 3 bases and J by 1 base, with 4 bases between the two germline ends. Germline CDR1 and CDR2: SGDLS and YYNGEE. The CDR3 spans 12 residues. CDR3 coding DNA: TGTGCCAGCAGCGGACTCCAAGAGACCCAGTACTTC. Translation: CASSGLQETQYF.

The rearrangement links TRBV5-1 to TRBJ1-1; no clear D. This CDR3 contains 13 residues. Germline V lookup: CDR1 SGHRS, CDR2 YFSETQ. Trimming pared 5 bases from V and 0 bases from J, leaving 8 bases between. The CDR3 region is CASREALNTEAFF. The DNA of the CDR3 is TGCGCCAGCAGAGAAGCGCTGAACACTGAAGCTTTCTTT.

This chain links TRBV19 with TRBJ2-7, with TRBD1 identical over 8 bases. Germline V lookup: CDR1 LNHDA, CDR2 SQIVND (reference sequence). V was clipped by 4 bases and J by 4 bases; unmatched bases: 18. The CDR3 runs to 18 residues. This CDR3 reads CASSNTGPWDRPLYEQYF. CDR3 nucleotides: TGTGCCAGTAGTAACACGGGCCCCTGGGACAGGCCCTTGTACGAGCAGTACTTC.

The rearrangement joins TRBV18 to TRBJ2-3; D remains ambiguous. V lost 11 bases and J 0 bases, leaving 12 bases between the germline ends. Looked up from germline, CDR1 is KGHSH and CDR2 is LQKENI. The CDR3 is made up of 13 amino acids. CDR3 sequence: CAQNRISTDTQYF. The CDR3, as DNA: TGTGCCCAGAATCGAATCAGCACAGATACGCAGTATTTT.

This clone was seen only a few times. This chain connects TRBV10-3 to TRBJ2-3, with 9 positions matching TRBD2. V gave up 8 bases and J gave up 5 bases; unmatched junction bases: 5. The length of the CDR3 is 13 residues. Germline V gene sequence: CDR1 ENHRY, CDR2 SYGVKD. DNA for the CDR3: TGTGCCATCGCGGGGGGGCTGGGAGATACGCAGTATTTT. Amino acids: CAIAGGLGDTQYF.

Of note for this clone: This same CDR3 is encoded by further DNA sequences in the sample. J is TRBJ1-1 and V is TRBV29-1; D unclear. The CDR3 runs 11 residues. Trimming stripped 8 bases from V and 1 base from J, with 8 bases between. The germline V gene encodes CDR1 SQVTM and CDR2 ANQGSEA. The CDR3 sequence: CSTGRNTEAFF. The CDR3 DNA sequence: TGCAGCACTGGGAGGAACACTGAAGCTTTCTTT.

The CDR3 sequence is CAWSPGRNSGNTIYF. DNA of the CDR3: TGTGCCTGGAGCCCGGGACGGAACTCTGGAAACACCATATATTTT. The gene calls are TRBV30 and TRBJ1-3; D is perhaps TRBD1 (5 bases). Germline CDR1 is GTSNPN and CDR2 is SVGIG (reference sequence). With 3 bases removed from V and 0 bases from J, the gap between germline ends came to 12 bases. The CDR3 extends over 15 amino acids.

This sequence joins TRBV6-2 or TRBV6-3 and TRBJ1-1; 7 bases agree with TRBD1. Germline V gene data show CDR1 as MNHEY and CDR2 as SVGEGT. This CDR3 contains 15 residues. The ends lost 4 bases at V and 5 bases at J; junction bases unmatched: 10. CDR3 sequence: CASSLRQGWLTEAFF. CDR3 DNA sequence: TGTGCCAGCAGTTTGAGACAGGGTTGGTTAACTGAAGCTTTCTTT.

V and J are TRBV30 and TRBJ2-7, with no clear D. The length of the CDR3 is 13 residues. Trimming left V 0 bases short and J 0 bases short, with 6 bases between. Germline V gives CDR1 GTSNPN, CDR2 SVGIG (reference sequence). CDR3 bases: TGTGCCTGGAGTGTAGGCCGCTCCTACGAGCAGTACTTC. This sequence encodes CAWSVGRSYEQYF. Complete variable domain (other parts from reference TRBV30 and TRBJ2-7): SQTIHQWPATLVQPVGSPLSLECTVEGTSNPNLYWYRQAAGRGLQLLFYSVGIGQISSEVPQNLSASRPQDRQFILSSKKLLLSDSGFYLCAWSVGRSYEQYFGPGTRLTVT.

This sequence joins TRBV4-1 and TRBJ2-1; TRBD2 is a possible D gene (5 bases). CDR3 length: 14 amino acids. Trimming left V 3 bases short and J 7 bases short, with 13 bases between. Germline CDR1 reads MGHRA; CDR2 reads YSYEKL. CDR3 amino acids: CASSHLQPGNEQFF. For the CDR3, the DNA is TGCGCCAGCAGCCACCTCCAGCCGGGGAATGAGCAGTTCTTC.

V and J are TRBV27 and TRBJ1-1; 8 bases fit TRBD1. The V gene's germline CDR1 is MNHEY and CDR2 SMNVEV (reference sequence). This CDR3 has 12 residues. The trim removed 6 bases at V and 4 bases at J, leaving 1 base unmatched. The CDR3 nucleotides read TGTGCCAGCAGAACAGGGGGCACTGAAGCTTTCTTT. Protein sequence: CASRTGGTEAFF.

The gene calls are TRBV2 and TRBJ2-2; perhaps TRBD1 as D (5 bases). Germline loops: CDR1 SNHLY, CDR2 FYNNEI. The CDR3 has 15 residues. Trimming took off 7 bases at V and 0 bases at J, with 12 bases between the two ends. In DNA, the CDR3 is TGTGCCAGCAAGCTCGTGACAGCGAACACCGGGGAGCTGTTTTTT. Translated, it gives CASKLVTANTGELFF.

The chain recombines TRBV6-2 or TRBV6-3 with TRBJ2-7, with a possible D match to TRBD1 (5 bases). The V gene's germline CDR1 is MNHEY and CDR2 SVGEGT. With 4 bases removed from V and 2 bases from J, the gap between germline ends came to 15 bases. The CDR3 consists of 15 residues. This chain's CDR3 is CASSLLQGLPYEQYF. CDR3 sequence (DNA): TGTGCCAGCAGTTTACTTCAGGGTTTACCCTACGAGCAGTACTTC.

This clone was found once. The rearrangement links TRBV9 to TRBJ2-7; TRBD2 aligns across 12 bases. The V segment lost 1 base and the J segment 4 bases; nucleotides outside the gene matches: 3. CDR3 length equals 15 residues. Per the germline V gene, CDR1 is SGDLS and CDR2 is YYNGEE. CDR3 DNA: TGTGCCAGCAGCGTATCTAGCGGGGGGGCATACGAGCAGTACTTC. It yields the protein CASSVSSGGAYEQYF.

The V call is TRBV7-3, the J call TRBJ2-3; TRBD2 matches at 7 bases. This CDR3 comprises 14 residues. After removal of 3 bases from V and 2 bases from J, the junction contained 2 bases not matched to a gene. Germline loops: CDR1 SGHTA, CDR2 FQGTGA. The chain's CDR3 is CASSLGGTTDTQYF. The CDR3 DNA reads as TGTGCCAGCAGCTTGGGGGGGACCACAGATACGCAGTATTTT. Variable domain in full (rest from reference TRBV7-3 and TRBJ2-3): GAGVSQTPSNKVTEKGKYVELRCDPISGHTALYWYRQSLGQGPEFLIYFQGTGAADDSGLPNDRFFAVRPEGSVSTLKIQRTERGDSAVYLCASSLGGTTDTQYFGPGTRLTVL.

This rearrangement joins TRBV7-9 to TRBJ2-5, with 10 bases that match TRBD2. J gave up 5 bases and V 6 bases, and 9 bases lay outside the gene matches. In germline, CDR1 is SEHNR, CDR2 FQNEAQ (reference sequence). CDR3 length equals 15 residues. CDR3 in amino acids: CASREGAAGGETQYF. The CDR3 DNA reads TGTGCCAGCAGGGAAGGGGCAGCGGGGGGGGAGACCCAGTACTTC.

The V call is TRBV5-8, the J call TRBJ2-2, with no clear D. Trimming left V 2 bases short and J 4 bases short, with 9 bases between. CDR1 SGHTS and CDR2 YDEGEE come from the germline V gene. The CDR3 contains 14 residues. The DNA of the CDR3 is TGTGCCAGCAGCTTCGGAGCGATCACCGGGGAGCTGTTTTTT. This translates into CASSFGAITGELFF.

The chain uses TRBV30 and TRBJ2-2, with D hard to call. The germline V gene has CDR1 GTSNPN and CDR2 SVGIG (reference sequence). The V end was cut by 0 bases, the J end by 6 bases, with 8 bases between. This CDR3 is built from 13 residues. The CDR3 nucleotides are TGTGCCTGGAGTGTAGGGCAGTCCGGGGAGCTGTTTTTT. Translating gives CAWSVGQSGELFF.

In DNA form, the CDR3 reads TGTGCCAGCAGGAGGACAGGGCCCACCGGGGAGCTGTTTTTT. Its protein product is CASRRTGPTGELFF. The V gene is TRBV7-6, the J gene TRBJ2-2, with TRBD1 matching 8 bases. Trimming removed 6 bases from V and 4 bases from J; junction bases left unmatched: 4. Germline CDR1 is SGHVS and CDR2 is FNYEAQ. The CDR3 has 14 residues.

The chain combines TRBV3-1 (or the pseudogene TRBV3-2) with TRBJ1-1; no firm D call. V was cut by 1 base and J by 4 bases, with 7 bases left in between. Germline V lookup: CDR1 LGHDT, CDR2 YNNKEL (reference sequence). The CDR3 runs 13 residues. CDR3 bases: TGTGCCAGCAGCCAAGCGTGGGGCACTGAAGCTTTCTTT. This sequence encodes CASSQAWGTEAFF.

The chain couples TRBV6-5 to TRBJ2-1; the match to TRBD2 covers 10 bases. Per the germline V gene, CDR1 is MNHEY and CDR2 is SVGAGI. This CDR3 has 14 residues. Trimming cost V 10 bases and J 9 bases; bases outside gene matches: 12. The CDR3 spells CATSGLAVASEQFF. CDR3 DNA sequence: TGTGCCACCTCCGGACTAGCGGTGGCTTCTGAGCAGTTCTTC.

The CDR3 nucleotides are TGTGCCAGCAGCCGCCAATCCGGGACTCAGTATGGCTACACCTTC. Its translation is CASSRQSGTQYGYTF. J is TRBJ1-2 and V is TRBV11-2, with D maybe TRBD1 (5 bases). Germline V CDR1 and CDR2: SGHAT, FQNNGV. The CDR3 extends over 15 amino acids. V dropped 5 bases and J dropped 5 bases, with 18 bases sitting between them.

The chain joins TRBV6-2 or TRBV6-3 to TRBJ2-2, with TRBD2 as a possible D gene (6 bases). V gave up 6 bases and J gave up 4 bases, with 12 bases separating them. The CDR3 contains 14 residues. Germline values: CDR1 MNHEY, CDR2 SVGEGT. The CDR3 DNA is TGTGCCAGCAGCTTTGCGGGGAGCACCGGGGAGCTGTTTTTT. Translated, it gives CASSFAGSTGELFF.

The chain recombines TRBV6-2 or TRBV6-3 with TRBJ1-4, with 8 bases identical to TRBD1. V shed 5 bases and J 3 bases; nucleotides not matched to a gene: 5. Germline values: CDR1 MNHEY, CDR2 SVGEGT. The CDR3 consists of 15 residues. The CDR3 coding sequence is TGTGCCAGCAGTGACAGGGGAACGGCTAATGAAAAACTGTTTTTT. It encodes CASSDRGTANEKLFF.

The chain has TRBV19 and TRBJ2-1, with 9 nucleotides matching TRBD2. The CDR3 has 17 residues. Germline lookup yields CDR1 LNHDA and CDR2 SQIVND (reference sequence). V dropped 0 bases and J dropped 5; count of bases not matched to a gene: 8. CDR3 loop: CASSIDGGGARDNEQFF. The CDR3 DNA sequence: TGTGCCAGTAGTATAGACGGCGGGGGGGCCAGGGACAATGAGCAGTTCTTC.